The sequence of this T cell receptor beta chain was determined in a study of blood T cell repertoires in COVID-19. V lost 5 bases and J lost 4; bases outside the gene matches: 2. This CDR3 is built from 14 residues. Germline assignment: CDR1 MNHEY and CDR2 SVGAGI. Sequenced by immunoSEQ multiplex PCR; TCRdb stores in-frame clones only, minus some. This table holds more than 45,000 clones, about nine tenths found once. The receptor comes from a man of 80 years or more with acute or convalescent COVID-19. The chain carries TRBV6-5 and TRBJ1-5; 10 bases map to TRBD1. The sequenced sample was peripheral blood. The CDR3 is CASSRDRGNQPQHF. CDR3 sequence (DNA): TGTGCCAGCAGTCGGGACAGGGGAAATCAGCCCCAGCATTTT.